A single sample gave rise to the 4 T cell receptor beta chains below, sequenced in a study of radiotherapy plus CTLA-4 blockade in lung cancer. Data came from immunoSEQ multiplex PCR; TCRdb stores just in-frame clones and leaves some out. The sample consists of approximately 46,000 clones, approximately 81% of them appearing once. Sequencing used peripheral blood, obtained from a patient treated with radiotherapy plus ipilimumab. The receptors originated from a human donor with non-small cell lung cancer whose response to radiotherapy plus ipilimumab could not be evaluated.

The J gene is TRBJ2-5, the V gene TRBV5-1, with 7 bases aligning to TRBD1. The V gene's germline CDR1 is SGHRS and CDR2 YFSETQ. The CDR3 loop spans 15 amino acids. Germline trimming cut 3 bases from V and 1 base from J; bases unmatched to any gene: 6. The CDR3 DNA reads as TGCGCCAGCAGCTCCTTGGGACAGTCCCAAGAGACCCAGTACTTC. Residues: CASSSLGQSQETQYF.

The genes are TRBV7-9 and TRBJ2-1; D unresolved. CDR1 and CDR2 (germline): SEHNR, FQNEAQ (reference sequence). V gave up 4 bases and J gave up 3 bases, with 19 bases separating them. The CDR3 runs to 17 residues. In DNA form, the CDR3 reads TGTGCCAGCAGCTATAAACCCCTCACATGGAGCTACAATGAGCAGTTCTTC. Translated: CASSYKPLTWSYNEQFF.

The chain combines TRBV12-5 with TRBJ2-7; unclear D gene. The CDR3 runs to 13 residues. The V end lost 6 bases, the J end lost 5 bases, and 14 bases lay between the germline ends. CDR1 is LGHNT and CDR2 is FRNRAP in the germline V gene. The CDR3 region is CASGAGDVNEQYF. CDR3 DNA sequence: TGTGCTAGTGGGGCAGGTGACGTTAACGAGCAGTACTTC.

This sequence joins TRBV5-1 and TRBJ2-3; 16 bases are a match to TRBD2. The CDR3 totals 17 residues. CDR1 and CDR2 from the germline V gene are SGHRS and YFSETQ. The trim removed 0 bases at V and 4 bases at J, leaving 2 bases unmatched. The CDR3 loop is CASSLGGLAGGADTQYF. The CDR3 DNA sequence: TGCGCCAGCAGCTTGGGGGGACTAGCGGGAGGGGCAGATACGCAGTATTTT.